These 25 T cell receptor beta chains were sequenced from one sample in a study of shared clonotypes between healthy human individuals (dated by TCRdb to about 2020). The method was the immunoSEQ multiplex PCR assay. Sourced from immuneACCESS, this table was stored by TCRdb with only in-frame sequences that have V and J called. A share of the clones is absent; for the studies checked, an unresolved V gene accounts for under half, and the remainder has no known explanation. In all, the sample holds about 2,500,000 clones, and around nine tenths of those were seen once. Of the sample, roughly 0.15% is held by the ten largest clones. Sequenced input: naive CD4+ T cells sorted from blood. Taken with the paper, the label for cell subset or site translates to: CD45RA+ positively selected. These receptors were taken from a man between 18 and 35 years old in good health.

The J gene is TRBJ2-7, the V gene TRBV5-1, with 7 bases aligning to TRBD1. V trimming: 4 bases; J trimming: 5 bases; junction bases outside the gene matches: 6. CDR3 length: 13 amino acids. Germline CDR1 is SGHRS and CDR2 is YFSETQ. This chain's CDR3 is CASSHQGTDEQYF. As DNA, the CDR3 is TGCGCCAGCAGCCATCAAGGGACAGACGAGCAGTACTTC.

The J gene is TRBJ2-7, the V gene TRBV5-6; no definite D call. The CDR3 sequence is 12 residues long. Trimming pared 0 bases from V and 7 bases from J, leaving 8 bases between. Germline CDR1 and CDR2: SGHDT and YYEEEE. CDR3 residues: CASSLASGEQYF. DNA for the CDR3: TGTGCCAGCAGCTTGGCTTCCGGGGAGCAGTACTTC. The full variable domain, in which reference TRBV5-6 and TRBJ2-7 provide the parts outside the CDR3, is DAGVTQSPTHLIKTRGQQVTLRCSPKSGHDTVSWYQQALGQGPQFIFQYYEEEERQRGNFPDRFSGHQFPNYSSELNVNALLLGDSALYLCASSLASGEQYFGPGTRLTVT.

The V call is TRBV25-1, the J call TRBJ2-7, with unresolved D. From germline, CDR1 is MGHDK and CDR2 SYGVNS. This CDR3 comprises 14 residues. V lost 0 bases and J 9 bases, leaving 15 bases between the germline ends. The CDR3 DNA sequence: TGTGCCAGCAGTGAATATTGGGGAACGGGCGGGCAGTACTTC. This sequence encodes CASSEYWGTGGQYF.

This chain connects TRBV7-9 to TRBJ2-1, with 7 bases aligning to TRBD2. J was trimmed by 0 bases and V by 5 bases; bases with no gene match: 10. The CDR3 is made up of 17 amino acids. CDR1 and CDR2 (germline): SEHNR, FQNEAQ (reference sequence). The DNA for the CDR3 is TGTGCCAGCAGCCCCCAGTGGCGGGGGAGCTCCTACAATGAGCAGTTCTTC. It specifies CASSPQWRGSSYNEQFF. The variable domain in full, with the rest retrieved from reference TRBV7-9 and TRBJ2-1, is DTGVSQNPRHKITKRGQNVTFRCDPISEHNRLYWYRQTLGQGPEFLTYFQNEAQLEKSRLLSDRFSAERPKGSFSTLEIQRTEQGDSAMYLCASSPQWRGSSYNEQFFGPGTRLTVL.

This chain uses TRBV5-8 with TRBJ2-5; D unresolved. This CDR3 has 14 amino acids. Germline V gives CDR1 SGHTS, CDR2 YDEGEE. V lost 0 bases and J 1 base, leaving 7 bases between the germline ends. The CDR3: CASSLGVFQETQYF. In nucleotides, the CDR3 is TGTGCCAGCAGCTTGGGGGTGTTCCAAGAGACCCAGTACTTC. Full variable domain (rest looked up from reference TRBV5-8 and TRBJ2-5): EAGVTQSPTHLIKTRGQQATLRCSPISGHTSVYWYQQALGLGLQFLLWYDEGEERNRGNFPPRFSGRQFPNYSSELNVNALELEDSALYLCASSLGVFQETQYFGPGTRLLVL.

Concerning this clone itself: Other DNA sequences in this specimen translate into the identical CDR3. The V gene is TRBV7-8, the J gene TRBJ2-7; 11 nucleotides align to TRBD1. The V gene's germline CDR1 is SGHVS and CDR2 FQNEAQ. The CDR3 covers 15 residues. The junction had 6 bases not matched to a gene; V was cut back by 4 bases and J by 4 bases. CDR3 loop: CASSSPGQGVYEQYF. The CDR3 bases are TGTGCCAGCAGCTCCCCGGGACAGGGGGTTTACGAGCAGTACTTC. Together with reference TRBV7-8 and TRBJ2-7, the CDR3 gives the full variable domain: GAGVSQSPRYKVAKRGQDVALRCDPISGHVSLFWYQQALGQGPEFLTYFQNEAQLDKSGLPSDRFFAERPEGSVSTLKIQRTQQEDSAVYLCASSSPGQGVYEQYFGPGTRLTVT.

This sequence joins TRBV30 and TRBJ2-3, with TRBD2 as a possible D gene (6 bases). The V and J ends lost 0 bases and 3 bases respectively, with 19 bases between them. CDR1 and CDR2 from the germline V gene are GTSNPN and SVGIG (reference sequence). This CDR3 is built from 17 residues. Written as DNA, the CDR3 is TGTGCCTGGAGTGTACTCGCGAAAAGCGGGCGTACAGATACGCAGTATTTT. Protein: CAWSVLAKSGRTDTQYF.

The chain carries TRBV7-2 and TRBJ2-3; D uncertain. The CDR3 extends over 14 amino acids. The V end was cut by 3 bases, the J end by 2 bases, with 9 bases between. Germline values: CDR1 SGHTA, CDR2 FQGNSA. CDR3 residues: CASSFSRLTDTQYF. The CDR3 region has the DNA TGTGCCAGCAGCTTCTCGCGTCTCACAGATACGCAGTATTTT.

Concerning this clone itself: Other DNA sequences in the same sample also yield this CDR3. The chain uses TRBV6-5 and TRBJ1-2; D unresolved. This CDR3 region has 14 residues. Looked up from germline, CDR1 is MNHEY and CDR2 is SVGAGI. The V and J ends lost 3 bases and 2 bases respectively, with 10 bases between them. Here the CDR3 DNA reads TGTGCCAGCAGTTATTCCGGAACGAACTATGGCTACACCTTC. Its protein is CASSYSGTNYGYTF.

The rearrangement joins TRBV5-1 to TRBJ1-5; 10 bases line up with TRBD1. Germline lookup yields CDR1 SGHRS and CDR2 YFSETQ. With 0 bases clipped from V and 6 bases from J, the junction kept 9 bases outside the gene matches. CDR3 length: 17 residues. The CDR3 here is CASSLVPPGQGTQPQHF. In DNA, the CDR3 is TGCGCCAGCAGCTTGGTACCCCCGGGACAGGGGACTCAGCCCCAGCATTTT.

This clone appeared once. This chain uses TRBV6-6 with TRBJ2-3, with a weak D call TRBD2 (5 bases). This CDR3 has 15 amino acids. Per germline, CDR1 MNHNY and CDR2 SVGAGI (reference sequence). Trimming cost V 0 bases and J 5 bases, with 12 bases left between them. DNA for the CDR3: TGTGCCAGCAGTTACTCGGCCGCGGGTGGAGATACGCAGTATTTT. It is translated as CASSYSAAGGDTQYF.

This chain joins TRBV10-2 and TRBJ2-5; possibly TRBD2 for D (5 bases). V gave up 6 bases and J gave up 5 bases, with 16 bases separating them. The CDR3 is 14 residues long. Germline CDR1 is WSHSY and CDR2 is SAAADI. The CDR3: CASREVLSRETQYF. DNA of the CDR3: TGCGCCAGCAGGGAGGTCTTGAGCAGGGAGACCCAGTACTTC.

The chain carries TRBV5-4 and TRBJ2-1, with a tentative D call TRBD1 (6 bases). Trimming pared 2 bases from V and 2 bases from J, leaving 14 bases between. The CDR3 loop spans 16 amino acids. The germline V gene encodes CDR1 SGHNT and CDR2 YYREEE (reference sequence). The CDR3 DNA reads as TGTGCCAGCAGCTTAGGGAGCAGGGGCCCCTACAATGAGCAGTTCTTC. It encodes CASSLGSRGPYNEQFF.

V is TRBV6-5 and J is TRBJ2-1; TRBD2 is a possible D gene (6 bases). V was trimmed by 8 bases and J by 5 bases, leaving 16 bases between them. The CDR3 sequence is 14 residues long. CDR1 and CDR2 from the germline V gene are MNHEY and SVGAGI. CDR3 in amino acids: CASRGTSKNNEQFF. CDR3 bases: TGTGCCAGCCGGGGGACCTCGAAAAACAATGAGCAGTTCTTC.

The genes are TRBV7-2 and TRBJ2-7, with 10 bases fitting TRBD2. The germline CDR1 and CDR2 sequences are SGHTA and FQGNSA. Germline trimming cut 5 bases from V and 2 bases from J; bases unmatched to any gene: 6. CDR3 size: 15 residues. The CDR3 DNA is TGTGCCAGCAGCCAGGGGACTAGCGTGACCTACGAGCAGTACTTC. Translating gives CASSQGTSVTYEQYF.

The CDR3 bases are TGTGCCAGCAGCCCGGACTGGGCTGGCGATCAGCCCCAGCATTTT. Protein sequence: CASSPDWAGDQPQHF. The chain has TRBV9 and TRBJ1-5; D unclear. Germline-derived CDR1 and CDR2 are SGDLS and YYNGEE. V shed 4 bases and J shed 5 bases, with 16 bases lying between them. The CDR3 has 15 amino acids.

This sequence joins TRBV6-1 and TRBJ2-1; D is possibly TRBD1 (6 bases). V lost 4 bases, J lost 4 bases, and 14 bases lay in between. In germline, CDR1 is MNHNS, CDR2 SASEGT. The CDR3 contains 15 residues. CDR3 sequence (DNA): TGTGCCAGCAGTGGGGAAGGACAGTCTTACAATGAGCAGTTCTTC. Protein product: CASSGEGQSYNEQFF.

The chain's CDR3 is CASSQRTGGLSYEQYF. In nucleotides, the CDR3 is TGCGCCAGCAGCCAACGGACCGGGGGCCTCTCCTACGAGCAGTACTTC. The genes are TRBV4-1 and TRBJ2-7; D may match TRBD1 or TRBD2 (6 bases each). The germline CDR1 and CDR2 sequences are MGHRA and YSYEKL. Trimming pared 2 bases from V and 0 bases from J, leaving 14 bases between. The CDR3 is made up of 16 amino acids.

J is TRBJ2-3 and V is TRBV7-6; 10 bases line up with TRBD2. The V and J ends lost 0 bases and 4 bases, in that order; junction bases with no gene match: 7. There are 17 residues in the CDR3. Germline values: CDR1 SGHVS, CDR2 FNYEAQ. The CDR3 DNA reads TGTGCCAGCAGCTTAGCTAAAGAAGCGGGAGGGGCAGATACGCAGTATTTT. Its translation: CASSLAKEAGGADTQYF.

This rearrangement joins TRBV2 to TRBJ1-1; TRBD1 matches 9 bases. The CDR3 length is 13 residues. CDR1 is SNHLY, CDR2 FYNNEI, per germline. After removal of 8 bases from V and 4 bases from J, the junction contained 5 bases not matched to a gene. The DNA of the CDR3 is TGTGCCAGCGGGACAGGGAGAGGCACTGAAGCTTTCTTT. Protein sequence: CASGTGRGTEAFF.

The gene calls are TRBV9 and TRBJ1-2, with a possible D match to TRBD1 (6 bases). V shed 0 bases and J shed 4 bases, with 13 bases lying between them. The CDR3 length is 15 residues. Per the germline V gene, CDR1 is SGDLS and CDR2 is YYNGEE. CDR3 loop: CASSVVDRQTYGYTF. The DNA of the CDR3 is TGTGCCAGCAGCGTAGTGGACAGACAAACCTATGGCTACACCTTC.

The chain couples TRBV5-4 to TRBJ2-5; TRBD1 matches 8 bases. The germline CDR1 and CDR2 sequences are SGHNT and YYREEE (reference sequence). The junction had 12 bases not matched to a gene; V was cut back by 0 bases and J by 5 bases. This CDR3 contains 17 residues. CDR3 nucleotides: TGTGCCAGCAGCTTGGCCGGAGGGCAGGGGGCTTGGGAGACCCAGTACTTC. Translating gives CASSLAGGQGAWETQYF.

The rearrangement uses TRBV6-5 and TRBJ2-1; TRBD2 matches at 8 bases. The germline V gene encodes CDR1 MNHEY and CDR2 SVGAGI. J gave up 8 bases and V 6 bases, and 12 bases lay outside the gene matches. The CDR3 runs 15 residues. The DNA of the CDR3 is TGTGCCAGCAGACCCGGACTAGCTCCTAGGGATGAGCAGTTCTTC. This translates into CASRPGLAPRDEQFF.

The V gene is TRBV10-1, the J gene TRBJ2-1; no clear D. This CDR3 has 15 amino acids. V lost 2 bases to trimming and J lost 6 bases, with 14 bases between them. From germline, CDR1 is WNHNN and CDR2 SYGVQD (reference sequence). CDR3 in amino acids: CASSEASPGINEQFF. In nucleotides, the CDR3 is TGCGCCAGCAGTGAGGCTTCCCCGGGTATCAATGAGCAGTTCTTC.

This chain links TRBV9 with TRBJ2-1; D might be TRBD1 or TRBD2, each matching 5 bases. The CDR3 sequence is 15 residues long. Looked up from germline, CDR1 is SGDLS and CDR2 is YYNGEE. V was trimmed by 3 bases and J by 4 bases, leaving 14 bases between them. DNA for the CDR3: TGTGCCAGCAGCGACACCGGGACCACGTACAATGAGCAGTTCTTC. This codes for CASSDTGTTYNEQFF.